The entry below describes one T cell receptor beta chain. The sample comes from a study of blood T cell repertoires in COVID-19. The CDR3 extends over 13 amino acids. Germline CDR1 MNHNY, CDR2 SVGAGI (reference sequence). V lost 0 bases and J lost 5, with 6 bases in between. Per the original data handling: Quantification of nucleated cells was approximated via reference gene primer amplification. Here immunoSEQ multiplex PCR was the method, and the copy in TCRdb shows in-frame clones only, minus some. That table gives V, J and clone size, and the DNA gave D and trimming. The sample has roughly 410,000 clones; 80% to 90% are singletons.

This receptor was obtained from a woman between 55 and 75 years old with COVID-19, enrolled during active disease. Sequenced input: peripheral blood. The chain carries TRBV6-6 and TRBJ2-3; D gene uncertain. The CDR3 DNA reads TGTGCCAGCAGTTACTCTAGCTTAGATACGCAGTATTTT. This gives the protein CASSYSSLDTQYF.